The clone carrying this T cell receptor (beta chain) appeared a few times. For the second PCR, which ran for roughly 7 to 11 cycles, a sample-barcoded 5' primer and a J-beta primer mix were used. A template-switch adaptor containing 12 random nucleotides labeled each cDNA molecule. TCRdb redid the calling of the 5' RACE reads with MiXCR, one entry per CDR3 protein. Of roughly 1.6 million distinct CDR3 sequences listed, about 32% are singletons. Germline CDR1 SGHTA, CDR2 FQGNSA. The ends were cut back, 5 bases at V and 2 bases at J, with 16 bases in the middle. This CDR3 comprises 15 residues. These data belong to a study of blood T cells in healthy people across ages.

The origin of this receptor is a woman aged 30 to 39 in good health. V usage is TRBV7-2 and J usage is TRBJ2-7, with D unresolved. The specimen sequenced was blood. CDR3 bases: TGTGCCAGCAGCCTGGCCAGGTCCTTCACCTACGAGCAGTACTTC. This encodes CASSLARSFTYEQYF.